Below, 9 T cell receptor beta chains from the same sample are listed, as sequenced in a study of human T cells and chemical hapten exposure. It was from unfractionated whole blood that total RNA was extracted. TCRdb processed the 5' RACE reads anew with MiXCR; each CDR3 protein has one entry. Among around 100,000 distinct CDR3 sequences listed, roughly a fifth were seen once. These receptors all come from a human donor in good health.

This clonotype was counted a few times. The chain combines TRBV19 with TRBJ2-5, with D perhaps matching TRBD1 (6 bases). V was trimmed by 6 bases and J by 3 bases, leaving 23 bases between them. This CDR3 spans 17 amino acids. Germline assignment: CDR1 LNHDA and CDR2 SQIVND (reference sequence). The CDR3 protein is CASSSRVGSGAEETQYF. DNA of the CDR3: TGTGCCAGTAGCAGCCGGGTAGGGTCAGGGGCGGAAGAGACCCAGTACTTC. Combining the CDR3 with reference TRBV19 and TRBJ2-5 gives the whole variable domain DGGITQSPKYLFRKEGQNVTLSCEQNLNHDAMYWYRQDPGQGLRLIYYSQIVNDFQKGDIAEGYSVSREKKESFPLTVTSAQKNPTAFYLCASSSRVGSGAEETQYFGPGTRLLVL.

The chain has TRBV5-6 and TRBJ1-2; D gene uncertain. Germline loops: CDR1 SGHDT, CDR2 YYEEEE. Trimming stripped 4 bases from V and 0 bases from J, with 13 bases between. The CDR3 is 15 residues long. CDR3 coding DNA: TGTGCCAGCAGCACTTACACACGTCCTAACTATGGCTACACCTTC. Amino acid sequence: CASSTYTRPNYGYTF.

This clonotype occurred a few times. The CDR3 DNA sequence: TGTGCCAGCAGTGAAGCGTTTAGCGGGAGGAGAAACATTCAGTACTTC. Encoded protein: CASSEAFSGRRNIQYF. The chain combines TRBV2 with TRBJ2-4; 10 nucleotides align to TRBD2. The junction had 5 bases not matched to a gene; V was cut back by 0 bases and J by 6 bases. Per germline, CDR1 SNHLY and CDR2 FYNNEI. The CDR3 loop spans 16 amino acids.

J is TRBJ2-1 and V is TRBV6-5, with D tentatively TRBD1 (6 bases). The V gene's germline CDR1 is MNHEY and CDR2 SVGAGI. The V end was cut by 6 bases, the J end by 5 bases, with 17 bases between. The CDR3 totals 15 residues. In nucleotides, the CDR3 is TGTGCCAGCAGCCTCGACAGACAGGTCCACAATGAGCAGTTCTTC. It is translated as CASSLDRQVHNEQFF.

The V call is TRBV27, the J call TRBJ1-2, with D possibly TRBD1 on 6 matching bases. The CDR3 spans 14 residues. Germline V gene lookup returns CDR1 MNHEY and CDR2 SMNVEV (reference sequence). The ends were cut back, 6 bases at V and 7 bases at J, with 18 bases in the middle. The chain's CDR3 is CASSRRGGEAGYTF. The CDR3 nucleotides are TGTGCCAGCAGCAGGAGAGGGGGGGAGGCTGGCTACACCTTC.

Here the CDR3 reads CASSVGGRKDEKLFF. The CDR3 DNA is TGTGCCAGCAGCGTAGGGGGTAGAAAGGATGAAAAACTGTTTTTT. V is TRBV9 and J is TRBJ1-4; D gene unclear. The CDR3 covers 15 residues. The germline CDR1 and CDR2 sequences are SGDLS and YYNGEE. The V gene lost 0 bases and the J gene lost 6 bases, with 12 bases spanning the gap.

The chain couples TRBV13 to TRBJ1-1; the D gene is possibly TRBD1 (6 bases). CDR3 length equals 15 residues. V was pared by 2 bases and J by 5 bases, with 15 bases between. Germline values: CDR1 PRHDT, CDR2 FYEKMQ (reference sequence). The CDR3 region is CASSLSFGRGTEAFF. DNA for the CDR3: TGTGCCAGCAGCTTATCGTTCGGCAGGGGAACTGAAGCTTTCTTT. The full variable domain, completed using reference TRBV13 and TRBJ1-1, is AAGVIQSPRHLIKEKRETATLKCYPIPRHDTVYWYQQGPGQDPQFLISFYEKMQSDKGSIPDRFSAQQFSDYHSELNMSSLELGDSALYFCASSLSFGRGTEAFFGQGTRLTVV.

This clonotype was picked up one time. This rearrangement joins TRBV11-2 to TRBJ1-1; TRBD1 might be the D (6 bases). From germline, CDR1 is SGHAT and CDR2 FQNNGV. The length of the CDR3 is 15 residues. Trimming removed 6 bases from V and 3 bases from J, with 17 bases in between. CDR3 sequence: CASRTHRDRYTEAFF. Here the CDR3 DNA reads TGTGCCAGCAGGACGCACAGGGATAGGTACACTGAAGCTTTCTTT.

This clonotype was found a few times. The chain carries TRBV11-2 and TRBJ2-7; D call uncertain. V was clipped by 3 bases and J by 7 bases, with 4 bases between them. The CDR3 spans 10 residues. Germline CDR1 reads SGHAT; CDR2 reads FQNNGV. CDR3 sequence: CASSFQEQYF. The CDR3, as DNA: TGTGCCAGCAGCTTCCAAGAGCAGTACTTC.